Here is one T cell receptor (beta chain) with its context. The antigen remains undetermined. The germline gives CDR1 DFQATT, CDR2 SNEGSKA (reference sequence). The CDR3 covers 13 residues. The source of the sample is a study of T-cell memory formation after mild COVID-19. In the study overall: TCR clusters largely stayed donor specific.

Findings of the study overall: The authors left the SARS-CoV-2 specificity of second-wave clones peaking on day 37 unconfirmed. Largely, contracting CD4+ clones fell within CM and EM, and contracting CD8+ clones within EMRA.

TCR alpha and TCR beta cDNA libraries carrying sample barcodes and UMIs were produced by 5'RACE using constant-segment primers. TCRdb re-derived calls from the 5' RACE reads in MiXCR, one entry per CDR3 protein. The sample includes approximately 190,000 distinct CDR3 sequences, around 17% of them seen just once. This TCR was recovered from an adult woman who had mild COVID-19 (a few samples of this study predate the infection). Cell type and time point are not known. The sequencing input was PBMCs or a T cell subset sorted from them (not recorded which). The chain is built from TRBV20-1 and TRBJ2-1; D is possibly TRBD1 or TRBD2 (5 bases each). The CDR3 protein is CRPGTELYNEQFF. The CDR3 DNA reads as TGCAGGCCCGGGACGGAACTGTACAATGAGCAGTTCTTC.